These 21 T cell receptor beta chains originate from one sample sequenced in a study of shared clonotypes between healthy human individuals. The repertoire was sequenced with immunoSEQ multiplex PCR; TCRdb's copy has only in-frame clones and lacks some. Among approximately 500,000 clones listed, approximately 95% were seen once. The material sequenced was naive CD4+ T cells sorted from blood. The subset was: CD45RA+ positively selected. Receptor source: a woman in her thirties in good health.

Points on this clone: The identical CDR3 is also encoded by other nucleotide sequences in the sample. For the CDR3, the DNA is TGCGCCAGCAGCTTTACAGGGACCATGAACACTGAAGCTTTCTTT. Its protein is CASSFTGTMNTEAFF. J is TRBJ1-1 and V is TRBV5-1; D might be TRBD1 (6 bases). V was cut by 2 bases and J by 0 bases, with 11 bases left in between. The CDR3 is made up of 15 amino acids. CDR1 is SGHRS, CDR2 YFSETQ, per germline.

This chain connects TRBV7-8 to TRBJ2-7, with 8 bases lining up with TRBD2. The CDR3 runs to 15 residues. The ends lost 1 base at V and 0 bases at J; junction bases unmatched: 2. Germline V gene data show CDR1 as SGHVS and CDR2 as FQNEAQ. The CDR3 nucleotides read TGTGCCAGCAGCTTAGTCGGGAGGGCCTCCTACGAGCAGTACTTC. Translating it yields CASSLVGRASYEQYF.

The DNA for the CDR3 is TGTGCCAGCAGCTCCAACTTCTACGAGCAGTACTTC. It yields the protein CASSSNFYEQYF. The chain combines TRBV7-9 with TRBJ2-7; D gene unclear. Looked up from germline, CDR1 is SEHNR and CDR2 is FQNEAQ (reference sequence). V was clipped by 4 bases and J by 3 bases, with 7 bases between them. This CDR3 spans 12 amino acids.

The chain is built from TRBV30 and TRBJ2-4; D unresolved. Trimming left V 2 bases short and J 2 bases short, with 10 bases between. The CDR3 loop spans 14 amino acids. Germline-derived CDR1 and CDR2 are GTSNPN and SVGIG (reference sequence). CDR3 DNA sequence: TGTGCCTGGAGTACACTAAGGACCAAAAACATTCAGTACTTC. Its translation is CAWSTLRTKNIQYF.

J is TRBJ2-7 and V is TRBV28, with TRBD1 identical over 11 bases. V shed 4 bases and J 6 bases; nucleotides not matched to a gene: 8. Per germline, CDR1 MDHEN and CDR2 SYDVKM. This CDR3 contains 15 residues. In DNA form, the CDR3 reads TGTGCCAGCAGTTCGACAGGACAGGGGGCTCCCGAGCAGTACTTC. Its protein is CASSSTGQGAPEQYF.

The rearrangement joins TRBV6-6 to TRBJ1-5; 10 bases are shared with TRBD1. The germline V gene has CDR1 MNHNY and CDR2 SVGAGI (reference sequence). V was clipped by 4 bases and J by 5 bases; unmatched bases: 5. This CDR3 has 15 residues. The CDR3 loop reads CASSSGQGTDQPQHF. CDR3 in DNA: TGTGCCAGCAGTTCGGGACAGGGGACCGATCAGCCCCAGCATTTT.

CDR3 region: CASSATGTSSYNEQFF. The CDR3 DNA follows: TGTGCCAGCAGCGCCACCGGGACTTCTTCCTACAATGAGCAGTTCTTC. V is TRBV9 and J is TRBJ2-1; possible D gene TRBD2, 6 bases. Germline assignment: CDR1 SGDLS and CDR2 YYNGEE. The CDR3 loop spans 16 amino acids. Trimming shortened V by 3 bases and J by 1 base, and 14 bases separated the two germline ends.

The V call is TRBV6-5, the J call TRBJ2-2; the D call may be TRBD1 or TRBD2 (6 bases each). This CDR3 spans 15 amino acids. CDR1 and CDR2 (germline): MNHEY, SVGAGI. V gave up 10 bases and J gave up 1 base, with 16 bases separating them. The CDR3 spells CATNEEGGNTGELFF. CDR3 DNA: TGTGCCACCAACGAAGAGGGGGGGAACACCGGGGAGCTGTTTTTT.

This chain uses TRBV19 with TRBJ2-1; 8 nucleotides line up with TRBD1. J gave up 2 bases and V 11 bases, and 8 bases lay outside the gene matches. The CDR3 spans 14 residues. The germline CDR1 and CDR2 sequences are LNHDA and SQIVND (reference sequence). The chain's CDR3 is CASNQGATYNEQFF. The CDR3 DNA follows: TGTGCCTCCAACCAGGGGGCAACCTACAATGAGCAGTTCTTC.

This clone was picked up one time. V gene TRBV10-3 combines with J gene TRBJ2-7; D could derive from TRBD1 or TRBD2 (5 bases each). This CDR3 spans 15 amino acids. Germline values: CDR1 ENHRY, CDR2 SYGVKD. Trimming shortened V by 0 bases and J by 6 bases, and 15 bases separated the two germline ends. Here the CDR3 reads CAISESATGGGEQYF. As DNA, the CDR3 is TGTGCCATCAGTGAGTCCGCTACTGGTGGGGGCGAGCAGTACTTC.

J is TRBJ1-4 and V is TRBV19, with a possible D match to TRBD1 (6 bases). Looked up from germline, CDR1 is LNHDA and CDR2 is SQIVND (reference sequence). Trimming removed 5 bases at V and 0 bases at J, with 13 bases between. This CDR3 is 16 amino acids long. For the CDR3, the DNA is TGTGCCAGTAGTCAAGGACAGATAGCAACTAATGAAAAACTGTTTTTT. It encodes CASSQGQIATNEKLFF.

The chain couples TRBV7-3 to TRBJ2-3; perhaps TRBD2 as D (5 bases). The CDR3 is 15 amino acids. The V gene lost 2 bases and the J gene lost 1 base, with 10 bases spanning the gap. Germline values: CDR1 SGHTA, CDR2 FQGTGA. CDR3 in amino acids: CASSLLATGTDTQYF. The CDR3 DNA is TGTGCCAGCAGCTTATTAGCGACGGGCACAGATACGCAGTATTTT.

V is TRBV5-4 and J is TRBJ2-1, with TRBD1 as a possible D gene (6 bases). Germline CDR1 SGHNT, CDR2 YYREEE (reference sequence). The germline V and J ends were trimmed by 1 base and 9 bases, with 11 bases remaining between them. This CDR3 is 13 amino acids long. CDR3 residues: CASSLSQGTEQFF. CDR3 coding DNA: TGTGCCAGCAGCTTGAGTCAGGGGACTGAGCAGTTCTTC.

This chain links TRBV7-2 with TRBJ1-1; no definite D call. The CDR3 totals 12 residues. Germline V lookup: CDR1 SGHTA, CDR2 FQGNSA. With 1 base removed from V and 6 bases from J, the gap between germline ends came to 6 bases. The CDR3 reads CASSLVMAEAFF. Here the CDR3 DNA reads TGTGCCAGCAGCTTAGTTATGGCTGAAGCTTTCTTT.

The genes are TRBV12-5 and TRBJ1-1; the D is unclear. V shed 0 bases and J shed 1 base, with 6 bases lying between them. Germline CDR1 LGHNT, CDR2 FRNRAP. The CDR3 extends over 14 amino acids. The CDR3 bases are TGTGCTAGTGGTTTGGTACCCGGGAACACTGAAGCTTTCTTT. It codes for CASGLVPGNTEAFF.

CDR3 loop: CASKSCGEYETYGYTF. The CDR3 region has the DNA TGTGCCAGCAAGTCTTGTGGAGAGTACGAGACCTATGGCTACACCTTC. The chain joins TRBV5-2 to TRBJ1-2. TRBV5-2 is labeled a pseudogene. This CDR3 comprises 16 residues.

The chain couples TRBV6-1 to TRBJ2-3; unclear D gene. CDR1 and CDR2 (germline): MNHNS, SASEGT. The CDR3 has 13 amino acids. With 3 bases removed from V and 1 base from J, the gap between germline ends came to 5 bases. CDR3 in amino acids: CASSELGTDTQYF. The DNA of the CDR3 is TGTGCCAGCAGTGAGTTGGGCACAGATACGCAGTATTTT.

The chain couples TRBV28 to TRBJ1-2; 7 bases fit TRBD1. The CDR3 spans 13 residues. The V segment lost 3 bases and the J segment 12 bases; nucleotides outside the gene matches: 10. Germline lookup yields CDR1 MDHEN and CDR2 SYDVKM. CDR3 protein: CASSLGDRVTHTF. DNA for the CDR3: TGTGCCAGCAGTTTGGGAGACAGGGTTACTCACACCTTC.

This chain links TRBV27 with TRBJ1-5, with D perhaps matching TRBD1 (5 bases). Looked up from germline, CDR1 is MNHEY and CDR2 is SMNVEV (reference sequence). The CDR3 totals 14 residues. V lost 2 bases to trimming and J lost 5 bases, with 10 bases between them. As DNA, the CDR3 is TGTGCCAGCAGTTTACTCCAGGGCGATCAGCCCCAGCATTTT. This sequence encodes CASSLLQGDQPQHF.

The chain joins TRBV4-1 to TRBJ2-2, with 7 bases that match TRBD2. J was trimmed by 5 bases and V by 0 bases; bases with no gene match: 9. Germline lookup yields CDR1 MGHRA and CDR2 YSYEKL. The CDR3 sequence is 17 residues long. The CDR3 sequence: CASSQDQRGSGTGELFF. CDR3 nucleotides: TGCGCCAGCAGCCAAGATCAGCGCGGGAGCGGTACCGGGGAGCTGTTTTTT.

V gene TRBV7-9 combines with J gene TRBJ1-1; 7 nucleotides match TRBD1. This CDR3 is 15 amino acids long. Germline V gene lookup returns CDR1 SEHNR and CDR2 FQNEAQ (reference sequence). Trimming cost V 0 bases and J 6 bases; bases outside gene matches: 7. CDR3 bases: TGTGCCAGCAGCTTAGCAGGGGGCCGGACGGCTGAAGCTTTCTTT. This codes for CASSLAGGRTAEAFF.